These T cell receptor beta chains were read from a single sample in a study of T cell changes during pregnancy in multiple sclerosis. Sequencing used immunoSEQ multiplex PCR; TCRdb keeps in-frame clones, though not all of them. Here the sample spans about 85,000 clones, just over 90% being singletons. The sample was peripheral blood, taken in the first trimester of pregnancy. The receptors derive from a female donor with multiple sclerosis, enrolled in a pregnancy study. Both conserved end residues are part of each CDR3. The order of the fields is D gene, V gene, J gene, clone size, CDR3 protein, CDR3 DNA. The D gene is left open where the match is weak. The size field is filled for only some rows; it gives once, few, many or a size class.

d_gene: .; v_gene: TRBV18; j_gene: TRBJ2-7; abundance: .; CDR3aa: CASSPIERERVYEQYF; CDR3nt: TGTGCCAGCTCACCAATCGAGAGGGAGAGGGTTTACGAGCAGTACTTC
d_gene: .; v_gene: TRBV11-2; j_gene: TRBJ2-7; abundance: .; CDR3aa: CASSLLSGKGPYEQYF; CDR3nt: TGTGCCAGCAGCCTCCTGTCAGGGAAGGGTCCCTACGAGCAGTACTTC
d_gene: .; v_gene: TRBV6-5; j_gene: TRBJ1-2; abundance: .; CDR3aa: CASSRQDYGYTF; CDR3nt: TGTGCCAGCAGTAGACAAGACTATGGCTACACCTTC
d_gene: .; v_gene: TRBV2; j_gene: TRBJ2-1; abundance: .; CDR3aa: CASSISENSYNEQFF; CDR3nt: TGTGCCAGCAGCATCAGCGAGAACTCCTACAATGAGCAGTTCTTC
d_gene: TRBD2; v_gene: TRBV7-3; j_gene: TRBJ2-2; abundance: .; CDR3aa: CASSEKPTSGEVSGELFF; CDR3nt: TGTGCCAGCAGCGAAAAACCTACTAGCGGAGAGGTTTCCGGGGAGCTGTTTTTT
d_gene: .; v_gene: TRBV7-8; j_gene: TRBJ2-5; abundance: .; CDR3aa: CASSLAVRQETQYF; CDR3nt: TGTGCCAGCAGCTTAGCGGTCAGACAAGAGACCCAGTACTTC
d_gene: .; v_gene: TRBV28; j_gene: TRBJ2-1; abundance: .; CDR3aa: CASSLFGGNSYNEQFF; CDR3nt: TGTGCCAGCAGTTTATTCGGCGGGAATTCCTACAATGAGCAGTTCTTC
d_gene: TRBD2; v_gene: TRBV5-6; j_gene: TRBJ2-1; abundance: .; CDR3aa: CASSLGTSGINEQFF; CDR3nt: TGTGCCAGCAGCTTGGGGACTAGTGGTATCAATGAGCAGTTCTTC
d_gene: .; v_gene: TRBV27; j_gene: TRBJ1-4; abundance: .; CDR3aa: CASSQGNEKLFF; CDR3nt: TGTGCCAGCAGTCAGGGGAACGAAAAACTGTTTTTT
d_gene: .; v_gene: TRBV27; j_gene: TRBJ1-5; abundance: .; CDR3aa: CASSLSGYQPQHF; CDR3nt: TGTGCCAGCAGTTTGAGCGGTTATCAGCCCCAGCATTTT
d_gene: .; v_gene: TRBV5-1; j_gene: TRBJ2-7; abundance: once; CDR3aa: CASSPERAVVYEQYF; CDR3nt: TGCGCCAGCAGCCCGGAGAGGGCGGTGGTCTACGAGCAGTACTTC
d_gene: .; v_gene: TRBV6-5; j_gene: TRBJ2-2; abundance: .; CDR3aa: CASIAGGDTGELFF; CDR3nt: TGTGCCAGCATCGCGGGCGGGGATACCGGGGAGCTGTTTTTT
d_gene: TRBD1; v_gene: TRBV30; j_gene: TRBJ1-5; abundance: .; CDR3aa: CAWRQGGPQHF; CDR3nt: TGTGCCTGGAGGCAGGGGGGACCCCAGCATTTT
d_gene: .; v_gene: TRBV6-6; j_gene: TRBJ2-7; abundance: .; CDR3aa: CASNNLYEQYF; CDR3nt: TGTGCCAGCAACAACCTCTACGAGCAGTACTTC
d_gene: .; v_gene: TRBV7-9; j_gene: TRBJ2-1; abundance: .; CDR3aa: CASSRRQGLILSYNEQFF; CDR3nt: TGTGCCAGCAGCCGGCGGCAGGGATTGATTTTATCCTACAATGAGCAGTTCTTC
d_gene: .; v_gene: TRBV6-5; j_gene: TRBJ1-5; abundance: .; CDR3aa: CASSLGLNQPQHF; CDR3nt: TGTGCCAGCAGTTTGGGGCTGAATCAGCCCCAGCATTTT
d_gene: .; v_gene: TRBV7-2; j_gene: TRBJ1-1; abundance: .; CDR3aa: CASTLGSYTEAFF; CDR3nt: TGTGCCAGCACGTTGGGCAGCTACACTGAAGCTTTCTTT
d_gene: .; v_gene: TRBV25-1; j_gene: TRBJ1-6; abundance: .; CDR3aa: CASSESRATNSPLHF; CDR3nt: TGTGCCAGCAGTGAATCCCGAGCCACCAATTCACCCCTCCACTTT
d_gene: TRBD1; v_gene: TRBV7-2; j_gene: TRBJ1-2; abundance: .; CDR3aa: CASSQGQGANYGYTF; CDR3nt: TGTGCCAGCAGTCAAGGACAGGGAGCTAACTATGGCTACACCTTC
d_gene: .; v_gene: TRBV5-6; j_gene: TRBJ2-3; abundance: .; CDR3aa: CASSLPKRTDTQYF; CDR3nt: TGTGCCAGCAGCTTGCCTAAACGCACAGATACGCAGTATTTT
d_gene: TRBD1; v_gene: TRBV7-2; j_gene: TRBJ2-7; abundance: .; CDR3aa: CASSSRTGTYEQYF; CDR3nt: TGTGCCAGCAGCTCCCGGACAGGGACCTACGAGCAGTACTTC
d_gene: TRBD1; v_gene: TRBV6-5; j_gene: TRBJ1-6; abundance: .; CDR3aa: CASRDPDRGHSPLHF; CDR3nt: TGTGCCAGCAGAGATCCGGACAGGGGGCATTCACCCCTCCACTTT
d_gene: TRBD2; v_gene: TRBV4-1; j_gene: TRBJ2-7; abundance: .; CDR3aa: CASSQAGTKYEQYF; CDR3nt: TGCGCCAGCAGCCAAGCCGGGACTAAGTACGAGCAGTACTTC
d_gene: .; v_gene: TRBV19; j_gene: TRBJ1-5; abundance: .; CDR3aa: CASSIPGTQPQHF; CDR3nt: TGTGCCAGTAGTATCCCGGGAACCCAGCCCCAGCATTTT
d_gene: .; v_gene: TRBV7-9; j_gene: TRBJ2-7; abundance: .; CDR3aa: CASSSIYEQYF; CDR3nt: TGTGCCAGCAGCTCAATCTACGAGCAGTACTTC
d_gene: .; v_gene: TRBV23-1; j_gene: TRBJ1-6; abundance: .; CDR3aa: CASSHPLRRRRNSPLHF; CDR3nt: TGCGCCAGCAGTCACCCTCTTAGGAGGCGGCGGAATTCACCCCTCCACTTT
d_gene: TRBD2; v_gene: TRBV28; j_gene: TRBJ2-1; abundance: .; CDR3aa: CASSRSGRALDNEQFF; CDR3nt: TGTGCCAGCAGCCGGAGCGGGAGGGCCCTCGATAATGAGCAGTTCTTC
d_gene: TRBD1; v_gene: TRBV7-8; j_gene: TRBJ2-2; abundance: .; CDR3aa: CASSLPTGGTGELFF; CDR3nt: TGTGCCAGCAGCTTACCAACAGGGGGTACCGGGGAGCTGTTTTTT
d_gene: .; v_gene: TRBV28; j_gene: TRBJ1-5; abundance: .; CDR3aa: CASRLGYSNQPQHF; CDR3nt: TGTGCCAGCAGACTCGGGTATAGCAATCAGCCCCAGCATTTT
d_gene: .; v_gene: TRBV18; j_gene: TRBJ1-2; abundance: .; CDR3aa: CASSPYTGSYGYTF; CDR3nt: TGTGCCAGCTCACCTTACACAGGGAGCTATGGCTACACCTTC
d_gene: TRBD1; v_gene: TRBV29-1; j_gene: TRBJ1-1; abundance: once; CDR3aa: CSARTGRDTEAFF; CDR3nt: TGCAGCGCTAGGACAGGGCGGGACACTGAAGCTTTCTTT
d_gene: .; v_gene: TRBV10-3; j_gene: TRBJ2-2; abundance: once; CDR3aa: CASSTAGELFF; CDR3nt: TGTGCCAGCAGCACGGCCGGGGAGCTGTTTTTT
d_gene: .; v_gene: TRBV7-9; j_gene: TRBJ1-4; abundance: .; CDR3aa: CASSAGGPTNEKLFF; CDR3nt: TGTGCCAGCAGCGCCGGAGGACCAACTAATGAAAAACTGTTTTTT
d_gene: TRBD2; v_gene: TRBV29-1; j_gene: TRBJ2-1; abundance: .; CDR3aa: CSVVLSAGGSSYNEQFF; CDR3nt: TGCAGCGTTGTACTCTCGGCGGGAGGGAGCTCCTACAATGAGCAGTTCTTC
d_gene: .; v_gene: TRBV27; j_gene: TRBJ1-1; abundance: .; CDR3aa: CASSLRGRDTEAFF; CDR3nt: TGTGCCAGCAGTTTAAGGGGCCGGGACACTGAAGCTTTCTTT
d_gene: .; v_gene: TRBV19; j_gene: TRBJ1-5; abundance: once; CDR3aa: CASSILTTSNQPQHF; CDR3nt: TGTGCCAGTAGTATCTTGACAACTAGCAATCAGCCCCAGCATTTT
d_gene: .; v_gene: TRBV25-1; j_gene: TRBJ2-7; abundance: .; CDR3aa: CASNTGYYEQYF; CDR3nt: TGTGCCAGCAACACAGGGTACTACGAGCAGTACTTC
d_gene: TRBD1; v_gene: TRBV6-5; j_gene: TRBJ1-5; abundance: few; CDR3aa: CASSAAGTGSQPQHF; CDR3nt: TGTGCCAGCAGTGCTGCCGGGACAGGGAGTCAGCCCCAGCATTTT
d_gene: TRBD2; v_gene: TRBV7-2; j_gene: TRBJ2-4; abundance: .; CDR3aa: CASSLVGPSGGLQYF; CDR3nt: TGTGCCAGCAGCTTAGTGGGCCCTAGCGGGGGGCTTCAGTACTTC
d_gene: TRBD2; v_gene: TRBV7-3; j_gene: TRBJ2-3; abundance: .; CDR3aa: CASSLGGDGTDTQYF; CDR3nt: TGTGCCAGCAGCTTAGGGGGGGATGGAACAGATACGCAGTATTTT
d_gene: .; v_gene: TRBV9; j_gene: TRBJ2-5; abundance: .; CDR3aa: CASSPRLASDEETQYF; CDR3nt: TGTGCCAGCAGCCCCCGACTCGCTAGCGACGAAGAGACCCAGTACTTC
d_gene: .; v_gene: TRBV27; j_gene: TRBJ1-1; abundance: once; CDR3aa: CASSARGAEAFF; CDR3nt: TGTGCCAGCAGTGCACGGGGGGCTGAAGCTTTCTTT
d_gene: .; v_gene: TRBV19; j_gene: TRBJ1-6; abundance: .; CDR3aa: CASSIAPGDASPLHF; CDR3nt: TGTGCCAGTAGTATAGCCCCGGGTGACGCTTCACCCCTCCACTTT
d_gene: TRBD1; v_gene: TRBV29-1; j_gene: TRBJ2-1; abundance: .; CDR3aa: CSAKDRGTHNEQFF; CDR3nt: TGCAGCGCAAAGGACAGGGGGACTCACAATGAGCAGTTCTTC
d_gene: TRBD1; v_gene: TRBV28; j_gene: TRBJ2-7; abundance: .; CDR3aa: CASSCPPPGTVCSYEQYF; CDR3nt: TGTGCCAGCAGTTGCCCTCCTCCCGGGACAGTATGCTCCTACGAGCAGTACTTC
d_gene: .; v_gene: TRBV20-1; j_gene: TRBJ2-7; abundance: .; CDR3aa: CSAFSGREQYF; CDR3nt: TGCAGTGCTTTTAGCGGAAGGGAGCAGTACTTC
d_gene: TRBD1; v_gene: TRBV18; j_gene: TRBJ1-4; abundance: .; CDR3aa: CASSPRDSEKLFF; CDR3nt: TGTGCCAGCTCACCGCGGGACAGTGAAAAACTGTTTTTT
d_gene: .; v_gene: TRBV25-1; j_gene: TRBJ1-1; abundance: .; CDR3aa: CASRPPGDYTEAFF; CDR3nt: TGTGCCAGCAGACCCCCCGGGGATTACACTGAAGCTTTCTTT
d_gene: TRBD1; v_gene: TRBV19; j_gene: TRBJ1-1; abundance: .; CDR3aa: CASSIVGTVMNTEAFF; CDR3nt: TGTGCCAGTAGTATCGTAGGGACAGTTATGAACACTGAAGCTTTCTTT
d_gene: TRBD2; v_gene: TRBV28; j_gene: TRBJ2-7; abundance: .; CDR3aa: CASRGSGRYEQYF; CDR3nt: TGTGCCAGCAGGGGTAGCGGGAGATACGAGCAGTACTTC